Each of the 15 T cell receptor beta chains below was sequenced from the same sample in a study of siplizumab effects on memory and regulatory T cells (dated by TCRdb to about 2019). The protocol used for the library was the immunoSEQ multiplex PCR assay. TCRdb obtained this table from immuneACCESS and retained in-frame rearrangements with V and J assigned. These tables miss some clones; where compared with another copy, unresolved V genes account for less than half of the shortfall, and the remainder is unexplained. This sample lists over 95,000 clones; 90% to 95% were detected once. The ten largest clones represent around 0.16% of the sample. Sequenced: non-Treg CD4+ T cells sorted from blood. Taken with the paper, the label for cell subset or site translates to: FACS-sorted unstimulated CD4+ non-regulatory T cells. These receptors all stem from a human donor in good health.

This chain connects TRBV5-4 to TRBJ1-2; TRBD1 matches at 9 bases. The J segment lost 4 bases and the V segment lost 4 bases, leaving 5 bases of the junction unmatched. The CDR3 totals 14 residues. Germline lookup yields CDR1 SGHNT and CDR2 YYREEE (reference sequence). DNA of the CDR3: TGTGCCAGCAGCACGGACAGGGGATCCTATGGCTACACCTTC. Encoded protein: CASSTDRGSYGYTF.

This chain joins TRBV18 and TRBJ2-3; perhaps TRBD1 as D (6 bases). CDR1 and CDR2 (germline): KGHSH, LQKENI. The CDR3 has 15 amino acids. Trimming pared 1 base from V and 0 bases from J, leaving 8 bases between. The CDR3 reads CASSPRTESTDTQYF. CDR3 sequence (DNA): TGTGCCAGCTCACCACGGACAGAAAGCACAGATACGCAGTATTTT. Full variable domain (rest looked up from reference TRBV18 and TRBJ2-3): NAGVMQNPRHLVRRRGQEARLRCSPMKGHSHVYWYRQLPEEGLKFMVYLQKENIIDESGMPKERFSAEFPKEGPSILRIQQVVRGDSAAYFCASSPRTESTDTQYFGPGTRLTVL.

The CDR3 spells CASLETARRGYTF. The CDR3 coding sequence is TGTGCCAGTCTAGAAACAGCCCGGCGAGGCTACACCTTC. The chain has TRBV19 and TRBJ1-2; D call uncertain. In germline, CDR1 is LNHDA, CDR2 SQIVND (reference sequence). The CDR3 contains 13 residues. V was clipped by 8 bases and J by 8 bases, with 18 bases between them.

The chain is built from TRBV18 and TRBJ1-1; 9 bases line up with TRBD1. V dropped 1 base and J dropped 4; count of bases not matched to a gene: 4. This CDR3 contains 15 residues. Germline CDR1 KGHSH, CDR2 LQKENI. The CDR3 DNA reads TGTGCCAGCTCACCACGAGCGACAGGGGGCACTGAAGCTTTCTTT. Translated, it gives CASSPRATGGTEAFF.

The V gene is TRBV19, the J gene TRBJ1-3; 7 nucleotides line up with TRBD1. The V and J ends lost 6 bases and 0 bases, in that order; junction bases with no gene match: 8. This CDR3 has 16 residues. Germline V gives CDR1 LNHDA, CDR2 SQIVND (reference sequence). In nucleotides, the CDR3 is TGTGCCAGTAGCGGGGGACAGCTGAGCTCTGGAAACACCATATATTTT. It yields the protein CASSGGQLSSGNTIYF.

The chain uses TRBV7-2 and TRBJ1-1; no clear D. Germline loops: CDR1 SGHTA, CDR2 FQGNSA. Deletions cut 5 bases from V and 3 bases from J, with 10 bases between. The CDR3 covers 13 residues. The CDR3 here is CASSLGPYTEAFF. The CDR3 bases are TGTGCCAGCAGCCTCGGGCCCTACACTGAAGCTTTCTTT.

CDR3: CASITSGTAYGYTF. CDR3 nucleotide sequence: TGTGCCAGCATCACTTCGGGGACAGCCTATGGCTACACCTTC. The chain employs TRBV21-1 and TRBJ1-2; the table's D call, TRBD1, has no DNA check behind it. TRBV21-1 represents a pseudogene. The CDR3 loop spans 14 amino acids.

This clone was observed once. V gene TRBV7-9 combines with J gene TRBJ2-5; D is unclear. The V end lost 3 bases, the J end lost 2 bases, and 10 bases lay between the germline ends. CDR3 size: 14 residues. The germline gives CDR1 SEHNR, CDR2 FQNEAQ (reference sequence). CDR3: CASSLSGSQETQYF. The CDR3, as DNA: TGTGCCAGCAGCTTGTCCGGTTCGCAAGAGACCCAGTACTTC.

This chain's CDR3 is CASSPARATVNTGELFF. The CDR3 DNA reads TGTGCCAGCAGCCCAGCCCGGGCAACGGTAAACACCGGGGAGCTGTTTTTT. This chain connects TRBV7-2 to TRBJ2-2; no clear D gene. V was pared by 5 bases and J by 2 bases, with 18 bases between. The CDR3 consists of 17 residues. CDR1 and CDR2 from the germline V gene are SGHTA and FQGNSA.

This clone was counted between two and nine times. CDR3 protein: CASLFHHFF. In DNA, the CDR3 is TGTGCCAGCTTATTCCATCACTTCTTT. V is TRBV6-7 and J is TRBJ1-1, with unresolved D. Being an ORF, TRBV6-7 has a function that is uncertain. The CDR3 loop spans 9 amino acids. Trimming took off 8 bases at V and 14 bases at J, with 12 bases between the two ends.

V and J are TRBV19 and TRBJ1-2, with D maybe TRBD1 (5 bases). Germline V lookup: CDR1 LNHDA, CDR2 SQIVND (reference sequence). CDR3 length equals 13 residues. Trimming took off 4 bases at V and 1 base at J, with 7 bases between the two ends. The CDR3 DNA sequence: TGTGCCAGTAGTAAGACAGTTAACTATGGCTACACCTTC. Protein sequence: CASSKTVNYGYTF.

Only one count was recorded for this clone. The V call is TRBV18, the J call TRBJ2-7, with unresolved D. The CDR3 has 12 amino acids. V lost 1 base, J lost 6 bases, and 7 bases lay in between. The germline CDR1 and CDR2 sequences are KGHSH and LQKENI. In DNA form, the CDR3 reads TGTGCCAGCTCACCACAGGGCGTCGAGCAGTACTTC. Translating it yields CASSPQGVEQYF.

The chain uses TRBV4-1 and TRBJ1-3; 7 bases are a match to TRBD1. Germline-derived CDR1 and CDR2 are MGHRA and YSYEKL. V lost 2 bases, J lost 0 bases, and 4 bases stayed unmatched. The CDR3 consists of 16 residues. The CDR3 DNA sequence: TGCGCCAGCAGCCAACCAGGACAGGACTCTGGAAACACCATATATTTT. It translates to CASSQPGQDSGNTIYF.

The chain uses TRBV7-3 and TRBJ1-1; tentatively, D is TRBD1 (5 bases). The CDR3 length is 13 residues. CDR1 and CDR2 (germline): SGHTA, FQGTGA. Trimming left V 3 bases short and J 5 bases short, with 10 bases between. In nucleotides, the CDR3 is TGTGCCAGCAGCTTGCCAGGGATAACTGAAGCTTTCTTT. It is translated as CASSLPGITEAFF.

In the case of this clone: At one boundary the junction diverges from the germline segment, which might be a read error. This rearrangement joins TRBV7-6 to TRBJ2-2, with a possible D match to TRBD2 (6 bases). The CDR3 is made up of 13 amino acids. Looked up from germline, CDR1 is SGHVS and CDR2 is FNYEAQ. The CDR3 nucleotides are TGTGCCAGCAGCTTTCAGAACACCGGGGGGCTGTTTTTT. Its protein product is CASSFQNTGGLFF.